This T cell receptor beta chain was identified during a study of T cell changes during pregnancy in multiple sclerosis. The protocol was immunoSEQ multiplex PCR, while the TCRdb copy is restricted to in-frame clones and leaves out a portion. The sample lists fewer than 65,000 clones, just over 90% occurring once. The CDR3 sequence is 17 residues long. CDR1 and CDR2 (germline): SGHRS, YFSETQ. Trimming pared 1 base from V and 0 bases from J, leaving 15 bases between. The TCR comes from a female donor with multiple sclerosis, enrolled in a pregnancy study. The sample in question was peripheral blood, obtained in the second trimester of pregnancy. This chain connects TRBV5-1 to TRBJ2-3, with a weak D call TRBD2 (5 bases). The CDR3 DNA reads TGCGCCAGCAGCTTGTATACGGTTGGCGGGAGCACAGATACGCAGTATTTT. It encodes CASSLYTVGGSTDTQYF.